The rows below give T cell receptor beta chains drawn from one sample of a study of T cells in Graves' hyperthyroidism and ophthalmopathy. TCRdb re-called the multiplex PCR reads through MiXCR, storing one row per CDR3 protein. The sample consists of about 510,000 distinct CDR3 sequences, 11% to 15% of them appearing once. The source material was blood. These receptors all come from a woman in her 40s with Graves' hyperthyroidism. Each CDR3 is given with its conserved first and last residue. D genes are given only for firm matches. Size values are once, few and many counts, or a class for expanded clones, and some rows have none.

v_gene: TRBV20-1
j_gene: TRBJ1-4
abundance: many
d_gene: -
CDR3nt: TGCAGTGCTAGAACCCCTTTAGGAGAGCGGACTGAAAAACTGTTTTTT
CDR3aa: CSARTPLGERTEKLFF

v_gene: TRBV11-2
j_gene: TRBJ1-5
abundance: many
d_gene: TRBD1
CDR3nt: TGTGCCAGCAGCTTAACAGGGGATAGGTTTTATCAGCCCCAGCATTTT
CDR3aa: CASSLTGDRFYQPQHF

v_gene: TRBV6-5
j_gene: TRBJ1-6
abundance: few
d_gene: -
CDR3nt: TGTGCCAGCAGTTACTCAAAGAATTCACCCCTCCACTTT
CDR3aa: CASSYSKNSPLHF

v_gene: TRBV5-1
j_gene: TRBJ1-1
abundance: -
d_gene: -
CDR3nt: TGCGCCAGCAGGTATCAGGCGGAGGCTTTCTTT
CDR3aa: CASRYQAEAFF

v_gene: TRBV29-1
j_gene: TRBJ1-2
abundance: few
d_gene: -
CDR3nt: TGCAGCGTTGAAGATCCTAACAGGGTTTATGGCTACACCTTC
CDR3aa: CSVEDPNRVYGYTF

v_gene: TRBV3-1
j_gene: TRBJ2-1
abundance: many
d_gene: TRBD2
CDR3nt: TGTGCCAGCAGCCCCACGGGACTAGCGGGACCTGAGCAGTTCTTC
CDR3aa: CASSPTGLAGPEQFF

v_gene: TRBV11-1
j_gene: TRBJ2-1
abundance: few
d_gene: TRBD1
CDR3nt: TGTGCCAGCAGCTTAGGACAGGGAATACCGTTCTTC
CDR3aa: CASSLGQGIPFF

v_gene: TRBV7-3
j_gene: TRBJ2-3
abundance: many
d_gene: TRBD2
CDR3nt: TGTGCCAGCAGCTTGGGGACTAGCGGGAGGTCAGATACGCAGTATTTT
CDR3aa: CASSLGTSGRSDTQYF

v_gene: TRBV18
j_gene: TRBJ2-7
abundance: -
d_gene: TRBD2
CDR3nt: TGTGCCAGCTCAACCCTAGCGGGAGTGGGACAGGACGAGCAGTACTTC
CDR3aa: CASSTLAGVGQDEQYF

v_gene: TRBV29-1
j_gene: TRBJ2-7
abundance: many
d_gene: -
CDR3nt: TGCAGCGCCCTCCCCTCGACGGATTCCTACGAGCAGTACTTC
CDR3aa: CSALPSTDSYEQYF

v_gene: TRBV19
j_gene: TRBJ1-2
abundance: few
d_gene: TRBD1
CDR3nt: TGTGCCAGTAGTATCGGGACAGGGATTAACTATGGCTACACCTTC
CDR3aa: CASSIGTGINYGYTF

v_gene: TRBV28
j_gene: TRBJ2-7
abundance: many
d_gene: -
CDR3nt: TGTGCCAGCAGTTTAAACACAAAACATTACGAGCAGTACTTC
CDR3aa: CASSLNTKHYEQYF

v_gene: TRBV20-1
j_gene: TRBJ2-7
abundance: -
d_gene: -
CDR3nt: TGCAGTGCTAGTGTGGGTGAGACGAAGCAGTACTTC
CDR3aa: CSASVGETKQYF

v_gene: TRBV28
j_gene: TRBJ1-5
abundance: many
d_gene: TRBD1
CDR3nt: TGTGCCAGCAGTTATACAGGGGGCCTCCAGCCCCAGCATTTT
CDR3aa: CASSYTGGLQPQHF

v_gene: TRBV6-2/TRBV6-3
j_gene: TRBJ2-1
abundance: many
d_gene: TRBD1
CDR3nt: TGTGCCAGCAGTCAACCACGGGACAGAGACAATGAGCAGTTCTTC
CDR3aa: CASSQPRDRDNEQFF

v_gene: TRBV7-8
j_gene: TRBJ2-4
abundance: many
d_gene: TRBD1
CDR3nt: TGTGCCAGCAGCTTAGCTGAGACAGGGGGGCGTTTAACCAAAAACATTCAGTACTTC
CDR3aa: CASSLAETGGRLTKNIQYF

v_gene: TRBV27
j_gene: TRBJ1-2
abundance: many
d_gene: -
CDR3nt: TGTGCCAGCAGTGGGGCAGGGACAAGCTATGGCTACACCTTC
CDR3aa: CASSGAGTSYGYTF

v_gene: TRBV12-3/TRBV12-4
j_gene: TRBJ1-2
abundance: many
d_gene: TRBD1
CDR3nt: TGTGCCAGCAGTCCAGGGGGGGCCTTCGGGTACACCTTC
CDR3aa: CASSPGGAFGYTF

v_gene: TRBV28
j_gene: TRBJ1-3
abundance: many
d_gene: -
CDR3nt: TGTGCCAGCAGTTTCCCGACAGGCGCGATCTCTGGAAACACCATATATTTT
CDR3aa: CASSFPTGAISGNTIYF

v_gene: TRBV29-1
j_gene: TRBJ1-2
abundance: many
d_gene: -
CDR3nt: TGCAGCGTTGACCTTACAGGGAACTATGGCTACACCTTC
CDR3aa: CSVDLTGNYGYTF

v_gene: TRBV9
j_gene: TRBJ2-2
abundance: -
d_gene: -
CDR3nt: TGTGCCAGCAGCGTAGCGGGAGACACCGGGGAGCTGTTTTTT
CDR3aa: CASSVAGDTGELFF

v_gene: TRBV20-1
j_gene: TRBJ1-6
abundance: -
d_gene: TRBD1
CDR3nt: TGCAGTGCTAGAGTAGGGGGCGCGTATAATTCACCCCTCCACTTT
CDR3aa: CSARVGGAYNSPLHF

v_gene: TRBV30
j_gene: TRBJ2-1
abundance: many
d_gene: TRBD2
CDR3nt: TGTGCCTGGAAGCGGCTAGCGGGATTCAGTGAGCAGTTCTTC
CDR3aa: CAWKRLAGFSEQFF

v_gene: TRBV6-6
j_gene: TRBJ1-1
abundance: many
d_gene: -
CDR3nt: TGTGCCAGCAGTTACTCAGGGGGGGACACTGAAGCTTTCTTT
CDR3aa: CASSYSGGDTEAFF

v_gene: TRBV7-8
j_gene: TRBJ2-3
abundance: many
d_gene: -
CDR3nt: TGTGCCAGCAGCTTACCGTCCCAGGGGACAGATACGCAGTATTTT
CDR3aa: CASSLPSQGTDTQYF

v_gene: TRBV12-3/TRBV12-4
j_gene: TRBJ2-7
abundance: -
d_gene: TRBD2
CDR3nt: TGTGCCAGCAGATCAGGGCCTAGCGGGAGGAGTGAGCAGTACTTC
CDR3aa: CASRSGPSGRSEQYF

v_gene: TRBV3-1
j_gene: TRBJ2-7
abundance: -
d_gene: -
CDR3nt: TGTGCCAGCACCCAAGGGCGCACCTACGAGCAGTACTTC
CDR3aa: CASTQGRTYEQYF

v_gene: TRBV5-5
j_gene: TRBJ1-5
abundance: many
d_gene: TRBD1
CDR3nt: TGTGCCAGCAGCTACGGACAGGGGGCCAGCTATAGCAATCAGCCCCAGCATTTT
CDR3aa: CASSYGQGASYSNQPQHF

v_gene: TRBV30
j_gene: TRBJ2-7
abundance: many
d_gene: -
CDR3nt: TGTGCCTGGAGTGTAGGTCATTACGAGCAGTACTTC
CDR3aa: CAWSVGHYEQYF

v_gene: TRBV30
j_gene: TRBJ2-2
abundance: many
d_gene: -
CDR3nt: TGTGCCTGGAGGGGGGGCGACGCGAACACCGGGGAGCTGTTTTTT
CDR3aa: CAWRGGDANTGELFF

v_gene: TRBV28
j_gene: TRBJ2-7
abundance: -
d_gene: -
CDR3nt: TGTGCCAGCAGCCCATTGACAGCCCCCTACGAGCAGTACTTC
CDR3aa: CASSPLTAPYEQYF

v_gene: TRBV28
j_gene: TRBJ2-1
abundance: many
d_gene: -
CDR3nt: TGTGCCAGCAGTTTAGATTTGGATAATGAGCAGTTCTTC
CDR3aa: CASSLDLDNEQFF

v_gene: TRBV7-8
j_gene: TRBJ2-5
abundance: many
d_gene: -
CDR3nt: TGTGCCAGCAGCCTTAAAGGAGGGGGCTCGGAGACCCAGTACTTC
CDR3aa: CASSLKGGGSETQYF

v_gene: TRBV10-3
j_gene: TRBJ1-5
abundance: -
d_gene: TRBD1
CDR3nt: TGTGCCATCAGTGAGTCCGGGACAGGGTCTAGCAATCAGCCCCAGCATTTT
CDR3aa: CAISESGTGSSNQPQHF

v_gene: TRBV9
j_gene: TRBJ2-5
abundance: many
d_gene: TRBD2
CDR3nt: TGTGCCAGCAGCGTAGAGGGTAGCGGGATAGGAGAGACCCAGTACTTC
CDR3aa: CASSVEGSGIGETQYF

v_gene: TRBV30
j_gene: TRBJ2-1
abundance: -
d_gene: TRBD2
CDR3nt: TGTGCCTGGAGATACGCCGGGACTAGCGCCTCCTACAATGAGCAGTTCTTC
CDR3aa: CAWRYAGTSASYNEQFF

v_gene: TRBV29-1
j_gene: TRBJ1-1
abundance: -
d_gene: -
CDR3nt: TGCAGCGTTGAAGTACCCGAGAACACTGAAGCTTTCTTT
CDR3aa: CSVEVPENTEAFF

v_gene: TRBV15
j_gene: TRBJ1-5
abundance: many
d_gene: -
CDR3nt: TGTGCCACCAGCAGAGGGCAGGGTACTGGACAGCCCCAGCATTTT
CDR3aa: CATSRGQGTGQPQHF

v_gene: TRBV30
j_gene: TRBJ1-5
abundance: many
d_gene: -
CDR3nt: TGTGCCTGGAGTGTTTCGAGGGGAAGGAGTAATCAGCCCCAGCATTTT
CDR3aa: CAWSVSRGRSNQPQHF

v_gene: TRBV29-1
j_gene: TRBJ2-2
abundance: many
d_gene: TRBD1
CDR3nt: TGCAGCGTTGAAGTATGGACAGGGGCGTTAGGGGAGCTGTTTTTT
CDR3aa: CSVEVWTGALGELFF

v_gene: TRBV25-1
j_gene: TRBJ1-6
abundance: few
d_gene: -
CDR3nt: TGTGCCAGCAGCCAAACAGGGCTACTCTCGCCCCTCCACTTT
CDR3aa: CASSQTGLLSPLHF